These 17 T cell receptor beta chains were all obtained from the same sample, sequenced in a study of T cell repertoires in cytomegalovirus infection. Using its own MiXCR run on the reads, TCRdb lists one record per CDR3 protein. In the table there are roughly 240,000 distinct CDR3 sequences, about 5.9% of which are singletons. Sequencing was done on a sample of PBMCs. These receptors came from a human donor in good health (CMV status not recorded). Some clones in this sample may be carry-over from other donors' samples.

This clonotype was seen more than once but under ten times. The chain combines TRBV20-1 with TRBJ2-4; TRBD1 might be the D (6 bases). V was shortened by 5 bases and J by 7 bases, with 21 bases between the two germline ends. Per the germline V gene, CDR1 is DFQATT and CDR2 is SNEGSKA (reference sequence). The CDR3 loop spans 15 amino acids. Written as DNA, the CDR3 is TGCAGTGCTCCAAAGTCGGACAGCCCGGGGAACATTCAGTACTTC. Encoded protein: CSAPKSDSPGNIQYF.

This clonotype was observed a few times. The chain recombines TRBV29-1 with TRBJ1-1; TRBD1 agrees at 7 bases. Germline V CDR1 and CDR2: SQVTM, ANQGSEA. This CDR3 region has 16 residues. V was pared by 7 bases and J by 4 bases, with 18 bases of the junction left unmatched. The CDR3 DNA follows: TGCAGCGCTGTCCCCATCTTTAGGGGGCTGGGCACTGAAGCTTTCTTT. It is translated as CSAVPIFRGLGTEAFF.

This rearrangement joins TRBV9 to TRBJ2-7, with TRBD2 as a possible D gene (5 bases). Between the trimmed V and J ends, which lost 0 bases and 2 bases, there was a span of 9 bases. CDR3 length: 14 residues. Germline V gives CDR1 SGDLS, CDR2 YYNGEE. CDR3 DNA sequence: TGTGCCAGCAGCGTAGACGGGGATCCCTACGAGCAGTACTTC. It translates to CASSVDGDPYEQYF. Supplemented by reference TRBV9 and TRBJ2-7, the full variable domain reads DSGVTQTPKHLITATGQRVTLRCSPRSGDLSVYWYQQSLDQGLQFLIQYYNGEERAKGNILERFSAQQFPDLHSELNLSSLELGDSALYFCASSVDGDPYEQYFGPGTRLTVT.

In this sample, this clonotype turned up many times. The V gene is TRBV10-3, the J gene TRBJ1-1, with 10 bases aligning to TRBD1. V shed 6 bases, J shed 1 base, and the junction held 5 bases outside the gene matches. The CDR3 is 15 amino acids. Germline loops: CDR1 ENHRY, CDR2 SYGVKD. Here the CDR3 DNA reads TGTGCCATCAGACCCGGGACAGGGGAGAACACTGAAGCTTTCTTT. Amino acids: CAIRPGTGENTEAFF.

This clonotype was seen many times. The chain carries TRBV7-6 and TRBJ2-3; possibly TRBD1 or TRBD2 for D (6 bases each). Germline CDR1 reads SGHVS; CDR2 reads FNYEAQ. Trimming shortened V by 8 bases and J by 4 bases, and 16 bases separated the two germline ends. The CDR3 is made up of 14 amino acids. The CDR3 sequence is CASVMGGRADTQYF. The CDR3 nucleotides read TGTGCCAGCGTAATGGGGGGCAGGGCAGATACGCAGTATTTT.

This clonotype was counted ten times or more. The J gene is TRBJ2-1, the V gene TRBV20-1, with D tentatively TRBD1 (6 bases). CDR3 length: 13 residues. V lost 6 bases and J lost 3, with 12 bases in between. Per the germline V gene, CDR1 is DFQATT and CDR2 is SNEGSKA (reference sequence). The CDR3: CSAERDNYNEQFF. DNA of the CDR3: TGCAGTGCGGAAAGGGACAACTACAATGAGCAGTTCTTC.

This clonotype showed up many times. The chain carries TRBV29-1 and TRBJ1-1; TRBD1 matches at 8 bases. With 7 bases clipped from V and 5 bases from J, the junction kept 9 bases outside the gene matches. In germline, CDR1 is SQVTM, CDR2 ANQGSEA. The CDR3 loop spans 13 amino acids. The CDR3 loop reads CSGHSGGQTEAFF. The CDR3 DNA is TGCAGCGGACATTCAGGGGGCCAGACTGAAGCTTTCTTT.

Concerning this clonotype itself: The junction departs from the called germline gene at one end, perhaps through a read error. V is TRBV29-1 and J is TRBJ2-1; TRBD1 or TRBD2 may be the D gene (5 bases each). This CDR3 is built from 16 residues. The germline V gene has CDR1 SQVTM and CDR2 ANQGSEA. The CDR3 here is CSLELVGRSFYNEQFF. In DNA, the CDR3 is TGCAGCCTTGAACTAGTGGGGCGCTCTTTTTACAATGAGCAGTTCTTC.

The rearrangement links TRBV12-3 or TRBV12-4 to TRBJ1-1, with D uncertain. The CDR3 consists of 14 residues. Trimming took off 6 bases at V and 1 base at J, with 12 bases between the two ends. Here the CDR3 reads CASSPPRWNTEAFF. CDR3 sequence (DNA): TGTGCCAGCAGCCCCCCCCGATGGAACACTGAAGCTTTCTTT.

Ten or more counts support this clonotype. The chain carries TRBV28 and TRBJ2-7; no clear D gene. Germline CDR1 and CDR2: MDHEN and SYDVKM. V gave up 7 bases and J gave up 2 bases, with 6 bases separating them. The CDR3 is 11 amino acids. The CDR3 sequence: CASTDPYEQYF. The DNA for the CDR3 is TGTGCCAGCACAGATCCCTACGAGCAGTACTTC.

This clonotype has a count of ten or more. The chain uses TRBV7-2 and TRBJ1-5; D perhaps matches TRBD1 (5 bases). Germline loops: CDR1 SGHTA, CDR2 FQGNSA. V gave up 1 base and J gave up 9 bases, with 13 bases separating them. The CDR3 extends over 14 amino acids. The CDR3 DNA reads as TGTGCCAGCAGCTTAGTAGACCAAGGGGCGCCCCAGCATTTT. Protein sequence: CASSLVDQGAPQHF.

This clonotype was recorded many times. The chain uses TRBV4-2 and TRBJ2-1; the match to TRBD2 covers 13 bases. Trimming removed 4 bases from V and 6 bases from J; junction bases left unmatched: 15. This CDR3 spans 19 amino acids. Germline-derived CDR1 and CDR2 are LGHNA and YNFKEQ. The CDR3 region is CASSPPYNGLAGAINEQFF. The CDR3 bases are TGTGCCAGCAGCCCACCTTACAATGGACTAGCGGGGGCGATCAATGAGCAGTTCTTC.

This clonotype came up a few times. The J gene is TRBJ2-1, the V gene TRBV3-1; 9 bases fit TRBD2. The CDR3 totals 17 residues. With V trimmed by 0 bases and J by 10 bases, 13 bases remained unmatched. CDR1 LGHDT and CDR2 YNNKEL come from the germline V gene (reference sequence). The chain's CDR3 is CASSQDLGRGGKEEQFF. The CDR3 DNA sequence: TGTGCCAGCAGCCAAGATCTAGGGCGGGGGGGGAAGGAGGAGCAGTTCTTC.

Many counts were recorded for this clonotype. The gene calls are TRBV7-2 and TRBJ2-7, with TRBD1 matching over 7 bases. The ends lost 1 base at V and 7 bases at J; junction bases unmatched: 7. CDR3 length: 14 amino acids. Germline V gene data show CDR1 as SGHTA and CDR2 as FQGNSA. CDR3 DNA: TGTGCCAGCAGCTTAGAGAACAGGGGTAGAGAGCAGTACTTC. This gives the protein CASSLENRGREQYF.

This clonotype was counted at least ten times. This rearrangement joins TRBV24-1 to TRBJ2-4, with D tentatively TRBD2 (6 bases). The CDR3 sequence is 16 residues long. V was cut by 6 bases and J by 4 bases, with 18 bases left in between. The germline V gene has CDR1 KGHDR and CDR2 SFDVKD. This chain's CDR3 is CATSTLGKEGKNIQYF. The CDR3 DNA sequence: TGTGCCACCAGTACCTTAGGGAAGGAGGGGAAAAACATTCAGTACTTC.

The CDR3 DNA reads as TGTGCCAGCAGGGGACAGGGGGCGCGGGAGCAGTACTTC. Translated, it gives CASRGQGAREQYF. The chain uses TRBV12-3 or TRBV12-4 and TRBJ2-7; 12 bases are a match to TRBD1. The CDR3 runs 13 residues. Trimming cost V 6 bases and J 7 bases; bases outside gene matches: 4.

This clonotype has more than one count but fewer than ten. The chain joins TRBV5-1 to TRBJ2-2; 8 nucleotides line up with TRBD1. This CDR3 region has 18 residues. The V gene end was trimmed by 0 bases and the J gene end by 3 bases; junction bases not matched to a gene: 10. Per the germline V gene, CDR1 is SGHRS and CDR2 is YFSETQ. CDR3 amino acids: CASSLAKGTGIYTGELFF. The CDR3 bases are TGCGCCAGCAGCTTGGCCAAAGGGACAGGAATTTACACCGGGGAGCTGTTTTTT.